A single T cell receptor (beta chain) is shown here with its context. The CDR3 extends over 16 amino acids. With 3 bases removed from V and 2 bases from J, the gap between germline ends came to 14 bases. The V gene's germline CDR1 is SGHTA and CDR2 FQGNSA. Here immunoSEQ multiplex PCR was the method, and the copy in TCRdb shows in-frame clones only, minus some. The sample shows hundreds of thousands of clones, nearly 90% of them seen only once. The data were obtained in a study of blood T cell repertoires in COVID-19. On the study more broadly: The United States, Italy and Spain provided the acute and convalescent COVID-19 samples.

Assignment of participants to cohorts was predicated upon participant-reported clinical history. The receptor was derived from a middle-aged woman with acute COVID-19. The source material was PBMCs or T cells enriched from blood (not recorded which). The V gene is TRBV7-2, the J gene TRBJ1-5; D gene uncertain. The CDR3 nucleotides are TGTGCCAGCAGCTTGCAGGTTGGAAGAGGCAATCAGCCCCAGCATTTT. Translated: CASSLQVGRGNQPQHF.